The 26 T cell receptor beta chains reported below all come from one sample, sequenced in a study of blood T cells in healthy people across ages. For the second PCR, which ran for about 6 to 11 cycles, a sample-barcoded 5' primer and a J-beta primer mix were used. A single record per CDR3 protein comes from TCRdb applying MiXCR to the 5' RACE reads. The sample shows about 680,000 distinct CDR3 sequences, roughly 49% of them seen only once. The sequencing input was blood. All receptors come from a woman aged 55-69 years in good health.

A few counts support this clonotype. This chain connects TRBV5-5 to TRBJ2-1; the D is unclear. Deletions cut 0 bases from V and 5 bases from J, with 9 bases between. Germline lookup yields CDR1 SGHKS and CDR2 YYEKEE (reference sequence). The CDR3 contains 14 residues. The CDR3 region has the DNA TGTGCCAGCAGCTTGGAGGTAGCTCACAATGAGCAGTTCTTC. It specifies CASSLEVAHNEQFF.

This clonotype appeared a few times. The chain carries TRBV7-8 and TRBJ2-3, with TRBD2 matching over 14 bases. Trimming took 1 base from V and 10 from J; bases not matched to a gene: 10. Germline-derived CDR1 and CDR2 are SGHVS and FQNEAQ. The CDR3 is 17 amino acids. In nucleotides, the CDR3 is TGTGCCAGCAGCTTAGTACCCGGACTAGCGGGAGGAGGGGCGCAGTATTTT. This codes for CASSLVPGLAGGGAQYF.

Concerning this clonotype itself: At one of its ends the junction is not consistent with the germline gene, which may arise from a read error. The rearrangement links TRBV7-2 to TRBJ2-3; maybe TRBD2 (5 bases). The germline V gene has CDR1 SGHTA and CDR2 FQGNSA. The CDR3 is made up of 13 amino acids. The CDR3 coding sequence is TGTGCCAGCAGCGTAGCGCGCGCAGATACGCAGTATTTT. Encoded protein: CASSVARADTQYF. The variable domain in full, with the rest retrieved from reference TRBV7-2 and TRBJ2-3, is GAGVSQSPSNKVTEKGKDVELRCDPISGHTALYWYRQSLGQGLEFLIYFQGNSAPDKSGLPSDRFSAERTGGSVSTLTIQRTQQEDSAVYLCASSVARADTQYFGPGTRLTVL.

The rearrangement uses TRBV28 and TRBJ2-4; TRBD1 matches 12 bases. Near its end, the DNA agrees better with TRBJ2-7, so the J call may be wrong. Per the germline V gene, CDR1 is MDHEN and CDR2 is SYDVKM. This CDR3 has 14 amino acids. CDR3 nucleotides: TGTGCCAGCAGTTTAGGGACAGGGGGCCACGAGCAGTACTTC. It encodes CASSLGTGGHEQYF.

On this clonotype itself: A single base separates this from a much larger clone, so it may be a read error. CDR3 in amino acids: CIVLAGAETQYF. CDR3 nucleotides: TGCATCGTCCTAGCGGGAGCAGAGACCCAGTACTTC. V gene TRBV29-1 combines with J gene TRBJ2-5; 10 bases are shared with TRBD2. The CDR3 loop spans 12 amino acids. From germline, CDR1 is SQVTM and CDR2 ANQGSEA.

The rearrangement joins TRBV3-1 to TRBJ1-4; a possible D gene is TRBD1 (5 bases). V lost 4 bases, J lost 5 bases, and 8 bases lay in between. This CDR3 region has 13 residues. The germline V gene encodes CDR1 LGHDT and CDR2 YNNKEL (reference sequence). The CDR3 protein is CASSRQSNEKLFF. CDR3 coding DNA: TGTGCCAGCAGCCGACAGTCAAATGAAAAACTGTTTTTT.

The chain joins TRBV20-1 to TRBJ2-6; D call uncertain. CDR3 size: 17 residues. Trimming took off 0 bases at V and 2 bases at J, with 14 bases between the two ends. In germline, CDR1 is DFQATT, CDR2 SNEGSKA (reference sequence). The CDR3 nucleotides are TGCAGTGCTAGAGATAAGGCGAACTGGGCTGGGGCCAACGTCCTGACTTTC. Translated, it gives CSARDKANWAGANVLTF.

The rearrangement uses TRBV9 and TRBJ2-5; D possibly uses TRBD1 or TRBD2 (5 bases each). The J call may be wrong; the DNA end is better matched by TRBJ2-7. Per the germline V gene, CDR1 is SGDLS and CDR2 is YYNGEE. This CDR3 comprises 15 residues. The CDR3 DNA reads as TGTGCCAGCAGCGTAATAGGGACCTTTGGGGGCGAGCAGTACTTC. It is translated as CASSVIGTFGGEQYF.

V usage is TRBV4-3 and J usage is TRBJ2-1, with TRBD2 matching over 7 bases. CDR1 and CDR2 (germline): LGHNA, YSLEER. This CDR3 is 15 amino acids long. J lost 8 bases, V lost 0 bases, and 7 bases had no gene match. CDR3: CASSQDSSSGDEQFF. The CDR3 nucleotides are TGCGCCAGCAGCCAAGATAGTTCTAGCGGAGATGAGCAGTTCTTC.

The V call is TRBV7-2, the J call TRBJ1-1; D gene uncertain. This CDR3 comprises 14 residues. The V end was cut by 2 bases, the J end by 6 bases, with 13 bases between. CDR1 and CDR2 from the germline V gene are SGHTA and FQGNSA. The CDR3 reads CASSLIRGAAEAFF. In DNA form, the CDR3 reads TGTGCCAGCAGCTTAATCCGGGGAGCCGCTGAAGCTTTCTTT.

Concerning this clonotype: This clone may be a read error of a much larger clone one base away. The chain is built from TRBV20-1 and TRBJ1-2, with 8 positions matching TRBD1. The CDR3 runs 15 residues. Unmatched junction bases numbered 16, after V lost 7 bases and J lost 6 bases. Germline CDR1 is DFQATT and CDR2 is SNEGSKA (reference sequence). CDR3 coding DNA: TGCAGTGTTCCCGACAGGGGCGCCGGGGAGGATGGCTACACCTTC. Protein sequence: CSVPDRGAGEDGYTF.

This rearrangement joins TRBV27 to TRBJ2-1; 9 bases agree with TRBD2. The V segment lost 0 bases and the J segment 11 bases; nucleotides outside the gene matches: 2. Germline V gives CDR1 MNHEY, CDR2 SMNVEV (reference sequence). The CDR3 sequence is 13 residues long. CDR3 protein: CASSLSSGSKQFF. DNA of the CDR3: TGTGCCAGCAGTTTATCTAGCGGGAGTAAGCAGTTCTTC.

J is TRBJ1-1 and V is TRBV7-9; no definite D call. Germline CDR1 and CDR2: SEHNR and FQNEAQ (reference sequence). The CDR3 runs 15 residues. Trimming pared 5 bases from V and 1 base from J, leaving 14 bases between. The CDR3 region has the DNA TGTGCCAGCAGCAAACCCGCGGGAGGGAACACTGAAGCTTTCTTT. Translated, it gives CASSKPAGGNTEAFF. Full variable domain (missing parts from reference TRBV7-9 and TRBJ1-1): DTGVSQNPRHKITKRGQNVTFRCDPISEHNRLYWYRQTLGQGPEFLTYFQNEAQLEKSRLLSDRFSAERPKGSFSTLEIQRTEQGDSAMYLCASSKPAGGNTEAFFGQGTRLTVV.

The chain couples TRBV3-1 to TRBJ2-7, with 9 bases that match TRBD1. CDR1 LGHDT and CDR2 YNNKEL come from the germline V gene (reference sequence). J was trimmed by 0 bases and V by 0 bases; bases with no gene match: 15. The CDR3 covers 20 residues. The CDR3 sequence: CASSQDRLFWGQGNSYEQYF. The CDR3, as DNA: TGTGCCAGCAGCCAAGATAGATTGTTCTGGGGACAGGGCAACTCCTACGAGCAGTACTTC.

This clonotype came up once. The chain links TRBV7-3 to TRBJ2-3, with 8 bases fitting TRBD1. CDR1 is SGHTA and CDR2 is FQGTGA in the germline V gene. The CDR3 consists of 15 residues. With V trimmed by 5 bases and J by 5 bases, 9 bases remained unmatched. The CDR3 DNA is TGTGCCAGCAGCCCGGACAGGGCCGGGGGAGATACGCAGTATTTT. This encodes CASSPDRAGGDTQYF.

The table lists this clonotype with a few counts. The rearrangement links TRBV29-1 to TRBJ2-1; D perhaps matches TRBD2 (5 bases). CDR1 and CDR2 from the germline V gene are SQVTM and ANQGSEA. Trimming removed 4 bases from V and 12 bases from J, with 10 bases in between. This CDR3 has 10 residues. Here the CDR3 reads CSVGGLAQFF. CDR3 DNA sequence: TGCAGCGTTGGAGGGCTCGCGCAGTTCTTC.

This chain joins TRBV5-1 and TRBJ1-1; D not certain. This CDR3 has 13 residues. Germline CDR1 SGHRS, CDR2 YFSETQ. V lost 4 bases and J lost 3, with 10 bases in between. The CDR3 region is CASSPYKDTEAFF. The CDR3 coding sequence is TGCGCCAGCAGCCCCTACAAAGACACTGAAGCTTTCTTT.

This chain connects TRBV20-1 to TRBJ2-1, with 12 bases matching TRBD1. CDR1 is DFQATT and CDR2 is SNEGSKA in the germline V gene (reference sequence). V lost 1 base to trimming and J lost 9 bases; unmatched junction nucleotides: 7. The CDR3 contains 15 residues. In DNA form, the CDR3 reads TGCAGTGCTAGAGCCGTCCGGGACAGGGGGCTTGAGCAGTTCTTC. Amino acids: CSARAVRDRGLEQFF.

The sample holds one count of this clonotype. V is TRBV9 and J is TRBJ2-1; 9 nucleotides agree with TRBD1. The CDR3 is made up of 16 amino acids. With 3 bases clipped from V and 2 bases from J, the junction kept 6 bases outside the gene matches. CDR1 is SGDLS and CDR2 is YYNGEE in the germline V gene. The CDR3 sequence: CASSGGQGQPYNEQFF. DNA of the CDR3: TGTGCCAGCAGCGGGGGACAGGGCCAACCCTACAATGAGCAGTTCTTC.

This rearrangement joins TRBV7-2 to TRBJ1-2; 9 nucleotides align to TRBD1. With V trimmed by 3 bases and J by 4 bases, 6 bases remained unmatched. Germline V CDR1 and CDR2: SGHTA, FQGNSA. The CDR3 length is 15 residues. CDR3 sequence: CASSFSTGGAYGYTF. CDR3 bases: TGTGCCAGCAGCTTCTCTACAGGGGGCGCCTATGGCTACACCTTC. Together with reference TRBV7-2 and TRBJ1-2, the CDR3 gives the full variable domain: GAGVSQSPSNKVTEKGKDVELRCDPISGHTALYWYRQSLGQGLEFLIYFQGNSAPDKSGLPSDRFSAERTGGSVSTLTIQRTQQEDSAVYLCASSFSTGGAYGYTFGSGTRLTVV.

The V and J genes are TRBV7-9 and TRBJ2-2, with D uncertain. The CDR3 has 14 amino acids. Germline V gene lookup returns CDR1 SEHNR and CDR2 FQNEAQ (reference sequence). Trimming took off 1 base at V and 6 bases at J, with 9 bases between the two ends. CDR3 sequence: CASSLVGLSGELFF. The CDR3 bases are TGTGCCAGCAGCTTAGTCGGGTTGTCCGGGGAGCTGTTTTTT.

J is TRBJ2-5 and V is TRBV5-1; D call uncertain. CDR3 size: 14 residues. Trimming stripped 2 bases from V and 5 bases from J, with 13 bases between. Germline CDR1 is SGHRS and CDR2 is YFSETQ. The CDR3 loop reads CASSFGTPSETQYF. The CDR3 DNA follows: TGCGCCAGCAGCTTTGGTACTCCCTCGGAGACCCAGTACTTC.

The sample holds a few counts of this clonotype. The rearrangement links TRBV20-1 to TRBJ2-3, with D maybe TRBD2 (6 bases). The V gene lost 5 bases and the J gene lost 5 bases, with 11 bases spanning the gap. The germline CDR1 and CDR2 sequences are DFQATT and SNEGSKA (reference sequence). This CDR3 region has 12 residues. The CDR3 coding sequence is TGCAGTGCTTGGCTAGCGAAAGATACGCAGTATTTT. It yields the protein CSAWLAKDTQYF.

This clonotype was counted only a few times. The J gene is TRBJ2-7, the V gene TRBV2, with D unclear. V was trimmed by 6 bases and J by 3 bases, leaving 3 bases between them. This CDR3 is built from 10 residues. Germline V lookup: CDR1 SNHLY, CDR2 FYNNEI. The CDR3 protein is CASRGYEQYF. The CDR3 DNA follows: TGTGCCAGCAGGGGCTACGAGCAGTACTTC. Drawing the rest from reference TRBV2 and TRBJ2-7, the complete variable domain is EPEVTQTPSHQVTQMGQEVILRCVPISNHLYFYWYRQILGQKVEFLVSFYNNEISEKSEIFDDQFSVERPDGSNFTLKIRSTKLEDSAMYFCASRGYEQYFGPGTRLTVT.

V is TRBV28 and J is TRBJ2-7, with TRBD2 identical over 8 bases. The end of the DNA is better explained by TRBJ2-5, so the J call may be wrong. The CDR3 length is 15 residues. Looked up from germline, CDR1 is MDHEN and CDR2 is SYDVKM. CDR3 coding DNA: TGTGCCAGCGGATCCCCGGGACTAGGGGAGGAGACCCAGTACTTC. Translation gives CASGSPGLGEETQYF.

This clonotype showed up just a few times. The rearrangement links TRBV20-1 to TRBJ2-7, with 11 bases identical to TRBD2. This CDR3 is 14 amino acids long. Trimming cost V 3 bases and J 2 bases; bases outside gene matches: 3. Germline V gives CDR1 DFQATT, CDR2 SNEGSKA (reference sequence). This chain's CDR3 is CSASVTSGTYEQYF. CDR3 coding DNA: TGCAGTGCTAGTGTGACTAGCGGGACCTACGAGCAGTACTTC.